This T cell receptor beta chain was recovered during a study of T cell repertoires in cytomegalovirus infection. Turning to the study itself: The public TCR beta signatures pointed to both CMV infection and matching HLA type. Notes on the study in general: Ex vivo responses were dominated by HLA-C-restricted CMV-specific TCR beta clonotypes. People with CMV and the relevant HLA were identified by cumulative public TCR beta family frequency.

TCRdb called the reads again in MiXCR, with one record for every CDR3 protein. The profile shows around 280,000 distinct CDR3 sequences, roughly 9.3% of them singletons. This CDR3 region has 14 residues. The V end was cut by 5 bases, the J end by 3 bases, with 13 bases between. Germline-derived CDR1 and CDR2 are SEHNR and FQNEAQ (reference sequence). At least ten counts were recorded for this clonotype. The antigen is not known. Sample: PBMCs. This TCR was recovered from a human donor in good health (CMV status not recorded). Some clones in this sample may be carry-over from other donors' samples. The gene calls are TRBV7-9 and TRBJ2-5, with D perhaps being TRBD1 or TRBD2 (5 bases each). The CDR3 protein is CASSPREGKETQYF. The CDR3, as DNA: TGTGCCAGCAGCCCTAGAGAGGGGAAAGAGACCCAGTACTTC.